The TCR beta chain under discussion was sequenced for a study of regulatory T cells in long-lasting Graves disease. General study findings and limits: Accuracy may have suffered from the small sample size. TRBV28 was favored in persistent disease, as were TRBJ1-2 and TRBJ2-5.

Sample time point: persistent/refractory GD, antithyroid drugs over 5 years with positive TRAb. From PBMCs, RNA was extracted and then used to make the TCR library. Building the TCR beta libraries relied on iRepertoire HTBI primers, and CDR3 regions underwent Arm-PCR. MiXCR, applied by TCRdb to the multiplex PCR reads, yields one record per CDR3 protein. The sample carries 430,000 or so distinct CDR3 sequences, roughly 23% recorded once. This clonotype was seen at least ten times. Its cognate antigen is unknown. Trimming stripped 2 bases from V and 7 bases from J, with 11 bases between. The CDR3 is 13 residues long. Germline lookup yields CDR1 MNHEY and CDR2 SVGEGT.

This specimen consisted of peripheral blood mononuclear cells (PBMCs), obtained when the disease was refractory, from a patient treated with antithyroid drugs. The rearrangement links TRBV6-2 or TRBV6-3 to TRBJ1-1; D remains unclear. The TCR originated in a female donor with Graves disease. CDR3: CASSYPSALEAFF. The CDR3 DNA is TGTGCCAGCAGTTACCCCTCGGCCCTTGAAGCTTTCTTT.